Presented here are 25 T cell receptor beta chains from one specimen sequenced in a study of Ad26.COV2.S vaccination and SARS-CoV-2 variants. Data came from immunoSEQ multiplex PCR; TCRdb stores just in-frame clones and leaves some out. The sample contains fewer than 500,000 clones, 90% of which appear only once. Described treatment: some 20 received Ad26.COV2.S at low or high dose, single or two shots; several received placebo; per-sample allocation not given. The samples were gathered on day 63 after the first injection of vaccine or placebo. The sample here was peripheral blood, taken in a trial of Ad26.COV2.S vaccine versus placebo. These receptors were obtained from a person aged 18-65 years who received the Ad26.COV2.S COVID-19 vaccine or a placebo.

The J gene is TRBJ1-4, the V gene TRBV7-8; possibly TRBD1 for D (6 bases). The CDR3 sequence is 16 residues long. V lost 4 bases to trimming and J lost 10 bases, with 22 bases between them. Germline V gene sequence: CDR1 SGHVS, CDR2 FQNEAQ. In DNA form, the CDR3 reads TGTGCCAGCAGCTCAGCCCGGGGAGGCCAAGGGGGAAAACTGTTTTTT. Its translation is CASSSARGGQGGKLFF.

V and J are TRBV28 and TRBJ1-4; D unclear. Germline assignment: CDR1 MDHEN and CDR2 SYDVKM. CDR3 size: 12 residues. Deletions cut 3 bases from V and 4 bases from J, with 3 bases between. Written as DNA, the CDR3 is TGTGCCAGCAGTTTGGGTAATGAAAAACTGTTTTTT. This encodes CASSLGNEKLFF.

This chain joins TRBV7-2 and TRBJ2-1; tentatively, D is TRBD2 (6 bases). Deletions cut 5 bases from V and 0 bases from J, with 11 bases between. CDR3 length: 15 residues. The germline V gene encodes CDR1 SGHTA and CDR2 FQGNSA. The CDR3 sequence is CASSTGGSSYNEQFF. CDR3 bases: TGTGCCAGCAGCACTGGGGGGAGCTCCTACAATGAGCAGTTCTTC.

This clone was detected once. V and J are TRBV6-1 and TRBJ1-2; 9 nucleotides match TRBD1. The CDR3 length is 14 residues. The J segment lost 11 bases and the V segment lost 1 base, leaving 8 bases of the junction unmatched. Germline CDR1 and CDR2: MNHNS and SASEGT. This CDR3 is CASSEGGQGGLYTF. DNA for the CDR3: TGTGCCAGCAGTGAAGGGGGACAGGGCGGTTTATACACCTTC.

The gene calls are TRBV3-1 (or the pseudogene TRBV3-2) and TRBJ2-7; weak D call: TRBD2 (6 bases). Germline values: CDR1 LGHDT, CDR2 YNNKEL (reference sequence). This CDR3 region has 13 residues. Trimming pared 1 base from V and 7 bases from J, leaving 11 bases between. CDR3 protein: CASSQGSRGEQYF. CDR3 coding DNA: TGTGCCAGCAGCCAAGGTTCGCGGGGTGAGCAGTACTTC.

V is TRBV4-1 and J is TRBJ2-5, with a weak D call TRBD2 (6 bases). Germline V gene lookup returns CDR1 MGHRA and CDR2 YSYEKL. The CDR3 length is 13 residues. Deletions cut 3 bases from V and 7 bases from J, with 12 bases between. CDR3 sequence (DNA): TGCGCCAGCAGCCAGGGGACTCCACGGACCCAGTACTTC. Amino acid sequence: CASSQGTPRTQYF.

The CDR3 sequence: CAISDLDTGELFF. CDR3 bases: TGTGCCATCAGTGACTTGGACACCGGGGAGCTGTTTTTT. The gene calls are TRBV10-3 and TRBJ2-2; no clear D gene. Germline CDR1 is ENHRY and CDR2 is SYGVKD. The CDR3 covers 13 residues. Trimming stripped 3 bases from V and 3 bases from J, with 5 bases between.

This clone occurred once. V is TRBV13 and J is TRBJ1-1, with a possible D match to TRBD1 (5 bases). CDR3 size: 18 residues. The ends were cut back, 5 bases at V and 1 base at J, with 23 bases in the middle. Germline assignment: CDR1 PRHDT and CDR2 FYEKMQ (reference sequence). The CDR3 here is CASSHLLGEIEGNTEAFF. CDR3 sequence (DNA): TGTGCCAGCAGCCACCTTCTGGGGGAGATCGAAGGGAACACTGAAGCTTTCTTT.

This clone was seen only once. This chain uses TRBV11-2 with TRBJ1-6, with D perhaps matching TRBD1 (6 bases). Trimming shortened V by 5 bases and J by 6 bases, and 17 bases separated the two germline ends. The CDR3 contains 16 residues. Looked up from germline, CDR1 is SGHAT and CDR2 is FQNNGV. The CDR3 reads CASSTLSGGLNSPLHF. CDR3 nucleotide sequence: TGTGCCAGCAGCACATTAAGCGGGGGGCTTAATTCACCCCTCCACTTT.

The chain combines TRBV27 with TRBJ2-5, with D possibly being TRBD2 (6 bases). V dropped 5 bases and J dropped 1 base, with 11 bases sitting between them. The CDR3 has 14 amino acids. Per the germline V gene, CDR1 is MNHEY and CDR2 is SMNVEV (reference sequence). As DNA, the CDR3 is TGTGCCAGCAGTACGGGACTTGCCCAAGAGACCCAGTACTTC. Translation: CASSTGLAQETQYF.

In DNA, the CDR3 is TGCAGCGTTGAAGGGGGACTAGCGGGGGACGAGCAGTACTTC. Protein product: CSVEGGLAGDEQYF. The chain uses TRBV29-1 and TRBJ2-7; the match to TRBD2 covers 14 bases. Germline V gene sequence: CDR1 SQVTM, CDR2 ANQGSEA. This CDR3 region has 14 residues. V lost 1 base and J lost 5; bases outside the gene matches: 1.

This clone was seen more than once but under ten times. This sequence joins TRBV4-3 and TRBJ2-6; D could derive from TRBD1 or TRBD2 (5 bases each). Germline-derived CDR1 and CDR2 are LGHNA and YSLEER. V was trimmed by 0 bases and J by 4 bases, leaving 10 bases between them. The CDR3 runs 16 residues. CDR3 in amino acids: CASSQDTGTGANVLTF. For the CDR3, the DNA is TGCGCCAGCAGCCAAGATACGGGGACGGGGGCCAACGTCCTGACTTTC.

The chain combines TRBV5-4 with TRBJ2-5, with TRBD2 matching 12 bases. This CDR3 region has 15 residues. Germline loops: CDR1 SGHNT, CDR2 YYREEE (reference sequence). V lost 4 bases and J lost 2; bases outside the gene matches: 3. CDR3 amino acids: CASSQGTSGQETQYF. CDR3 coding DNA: TGTGCCAGCAGCCAGGGGACTAGCGGGCAAGAGACCCAGTACTTC.

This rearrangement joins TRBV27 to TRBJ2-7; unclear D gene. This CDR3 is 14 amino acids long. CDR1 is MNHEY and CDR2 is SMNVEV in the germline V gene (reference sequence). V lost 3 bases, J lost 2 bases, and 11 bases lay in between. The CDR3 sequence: CASSFQAPPYEQYF. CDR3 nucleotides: TGTGCCAGCAGTTTCCAGGCACCACCCTACGAGCAGTACTTC.

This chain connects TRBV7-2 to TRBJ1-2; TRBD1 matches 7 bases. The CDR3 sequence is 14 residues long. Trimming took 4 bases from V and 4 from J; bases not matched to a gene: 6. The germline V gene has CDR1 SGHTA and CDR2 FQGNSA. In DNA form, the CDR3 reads TGTGCCAGCAGCTCGCAGGGGGGGGTCTATGGCTACACCTTC. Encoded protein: CASSSQGGVYGYTF.

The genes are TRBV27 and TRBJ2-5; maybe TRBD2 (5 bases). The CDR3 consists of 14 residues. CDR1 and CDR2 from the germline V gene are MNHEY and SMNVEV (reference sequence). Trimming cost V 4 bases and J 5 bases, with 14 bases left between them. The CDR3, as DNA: TGTGCCAGCAGTTCCTCCATCCGGAGGGAGACCCAGTACTTC. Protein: CASSSSIRRETQYF.

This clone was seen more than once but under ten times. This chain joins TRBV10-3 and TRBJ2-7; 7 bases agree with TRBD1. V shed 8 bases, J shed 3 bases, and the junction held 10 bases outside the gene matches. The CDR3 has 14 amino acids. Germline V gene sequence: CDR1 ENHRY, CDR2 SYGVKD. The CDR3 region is CAIGAGTDIYEQYF. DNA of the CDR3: TGTGCCATCGGTGCCGGGACAGATATCTACGAGCAGTACTTC.

CDR3 sequence: CATSEEAYNEQFF. CDR3 DNA: TGTGCCACCAGTGAGGAAGCCTACAATGAGCAGTTCTTC. The J gene is TRBJ2-1, the V gene TRBV24-1; D uncertain. Germline V gene data show CDR1 as KGHDR and CDR2 as SFDVKD. Trimming removed 4 bases at V and 2 bases at J, with 5 bases between. The CDR3 length is 13 residues.

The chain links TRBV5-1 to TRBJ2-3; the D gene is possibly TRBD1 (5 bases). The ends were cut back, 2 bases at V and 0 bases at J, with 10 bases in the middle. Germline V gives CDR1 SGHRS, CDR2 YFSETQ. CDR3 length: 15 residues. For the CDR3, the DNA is TGCGCCAGCAGCTTTTGGGGCCCTAGCACAGATACGCAGTATTTT. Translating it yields CASSFWGPSTDTQYF.

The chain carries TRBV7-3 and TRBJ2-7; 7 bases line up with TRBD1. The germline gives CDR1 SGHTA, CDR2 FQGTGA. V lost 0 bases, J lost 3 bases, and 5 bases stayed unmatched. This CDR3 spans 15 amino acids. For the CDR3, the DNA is TGTGCCAGCAGCTTAACAGGGGGCATCGGCTACGAGCAGTACTTC. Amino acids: CASSLTGGIGYEQYF.

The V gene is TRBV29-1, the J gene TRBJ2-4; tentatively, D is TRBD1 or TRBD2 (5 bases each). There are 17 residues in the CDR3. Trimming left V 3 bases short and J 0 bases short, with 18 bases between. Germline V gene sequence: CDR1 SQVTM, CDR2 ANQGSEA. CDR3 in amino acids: CSVEAEGQMLAKNIQYF. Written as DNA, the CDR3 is TGCAGCGTTGAGGCTGAGGGGCAGATGCTAGCCAAAAACATTCAGTACTTC. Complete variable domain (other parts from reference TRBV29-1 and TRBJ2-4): SAVISQKPSRDICQRGTSLTIQCQVDSQVTMMFWYRQQPGQSLTLIATANQGSEATYESGFVIDKFPISRPNLTFSTLTVSNMSPEDSSIYLCSVEAEGQMLAKNIQYFGAGTRLSVL.

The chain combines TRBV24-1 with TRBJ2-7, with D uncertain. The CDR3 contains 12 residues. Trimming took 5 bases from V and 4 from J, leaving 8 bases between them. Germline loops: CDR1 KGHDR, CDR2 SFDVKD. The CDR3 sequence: CATSVWKYEQYF. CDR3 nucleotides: TGTGCCACCAGTGTGTGGAAGTACGAGCAGTACTTC.

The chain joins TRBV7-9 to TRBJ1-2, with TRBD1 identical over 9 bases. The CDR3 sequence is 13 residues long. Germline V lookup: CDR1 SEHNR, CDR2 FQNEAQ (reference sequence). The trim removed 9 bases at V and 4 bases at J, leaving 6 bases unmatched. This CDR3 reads CASTGQGSYGYTF. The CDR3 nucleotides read TGTGCCAGTACGGGACAGGGTAGCTATGGCTACACCTTC.

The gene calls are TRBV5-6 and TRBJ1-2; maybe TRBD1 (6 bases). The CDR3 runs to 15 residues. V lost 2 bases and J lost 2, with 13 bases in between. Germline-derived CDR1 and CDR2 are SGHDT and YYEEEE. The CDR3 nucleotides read TGTGCCAGCAGCTTCACCCGGGACATCAACTATGGCTACACCTTC. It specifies CASSFTRDINYGYTF.

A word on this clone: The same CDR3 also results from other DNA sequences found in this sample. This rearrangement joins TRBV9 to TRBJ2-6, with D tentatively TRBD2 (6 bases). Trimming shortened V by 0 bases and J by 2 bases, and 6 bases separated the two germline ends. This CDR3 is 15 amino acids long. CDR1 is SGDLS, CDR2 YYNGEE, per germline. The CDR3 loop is CASSVAGAGANVLTF. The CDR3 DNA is TGTGCCAGCAGCGTAGCGGGAGCTGGGGCCAACGTCCTGACTTTC. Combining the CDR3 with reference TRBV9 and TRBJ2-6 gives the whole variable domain DSGVTQTPKHLITATGQRVTLRCSPRSGDLSVYWYQQSLDQGLQFLIQYYNGEERAKGNILERFSAQQFPDLHSELNLSSLELGDSALYFCASSVAGAGANVLTFGAGSRLTVL.